This T cell receptor (beta chain) was captured by sequencing in a study of blood T cell repertoires in COVID-19. On the study more broadly: Acute and convalescent COVID-19 samples came from the United States, Italy and Spain. PBMCs, B-cell-depleted T cells, or T cells were the source of the cDNA or gDNA that made up the material.

Trimming removed 2 bases at V and 1 base at J, with 8 bases between. Germline V gives CDR1 LGHNA, CDR2 YSLEER. The CDR3 extends over 15 amino acids. The data were produced by immunoSEQ multiplex PCR, yet TCRdb's version contains in-frame clones alone and is incomplete. The sample holds around 140,000 clones, approximately 84% seen once. J is TRBJ2-2 and V is TRBV4-3, with D tentatively TRBD1 (6 bases). The sequence was obtained from a woman at least 80 years old with acute or convalescent COVID-19. The specimen sequenced was peripheral blood. The CDR3 is CASSQLTGNTGELFF. The CDR3, as DNA: TGCGCCAGCAGCCAATTGACAGGGAACACCGGGGAGCTGTTTTTT.